This T cell receptor beta chain emerged from a study of T-cell reconstitution after alpha-beta-depleted transplantation in children. TCRbeta library preparation incorporated unique molecular identifiers. TCRdb used MiXCR to reprocess the PCR reads, holding one entry per CDR3 protein. The sample has around 380,000 distinct CDR3 sequences, roughly 10% seen once. Trimming took 4 bases from V and 3 from J, leaving 7 bases between them. The germline gives CDR1 LGHNA, CDR2 YSLEER. This CDR3 contains 13 residues. The genes are TRBV4-3 and TRBJ2-1, with unresolved D. This receptor was taken from a human donor who donated a stem cell graft to a child with acute myeloid leukemia. The source was PBMCs from the stem cell graft donor, collected from the stem cell graft. The CDR3 sequence: CASSLWVYNEQFF. CDR3 sequence (DNA): TGCGCCAGCAGCCTATGGGTCTACAATGAGCAGTTCTTC.